Presented here are 32 T cell receptor beta chains from one specimen sequenced in a study of response to subunit inactivated influenza vaccine. MiXCR was run by TCRdb on the RT-PCR reads, yielding one entry per CDR3 protein. This table has roughly 500,000 distinct CDR3 sequences, more than 15% appearing once. The sample in question was CD4+ T cells sorted from PBMCs, obtained about 24 months after vaccination. These receptors were collected from a man aged 50 to 69 who received an inactivated influenza vaccine.

This clonotype has more than one count but fewer than ten. This chain joins TRBV29-1 and TRBJ2-2; possible D gene TRBD1, 5 bases. The V gene lost 3 bases and the J gene lost 7 bases, with 12 bases spanning the gap. The germline V gene has CDR1 SQVTM and CDR2 ANQGSEA. The CDR3 runs 13 residues. Here the CDR3 reads CSVEDTFSGELFF. The CDR3 DNA reads as TGCAGCGTTGAGGACACCTTTAGCGGGGAGCTGTTTTTT.

This clonotype turned up a few times. The rearrangement uses TRBV5-1 and TRBJ2-1; the D gene is possibly TRBD2 (6 bases). Trimming took 3 bases from V and 1 from J, leaving 11 bases between them. The germline CDR1 and CDR2 sequences are SGHRS and YFSETQ. This CDR3 is built from 15 residues. CDR3 residues: CASSWSGGSYNEQFF. CDR3 nucleotides: TGCGCCAGCAGCTGGTCCGGGGGATCCTACAATGAGCAGTTCTTC.

At least ten counts were recorded for this clonotype. V gene TRBV9 combines with J gene TRBJ2-1; unclear D gene. CDR3 size: 15 residues. Germline CDR1 reads SGDLS; CDR2 reads YYNGEE. V dropped 3 bases and J dropped 0 bases, with 10 bases sitting between them. CDR3 amino acids: CASSESASSYNEQFF. For the CDR3, the DNA is TGTGCCAGCAGCGAATCGGCGAGCTCCTACAATGAGCAGTTCTTC.

On this clonotype itself: One end of the junction is discordant with germline, which a read error may explain. V and J are TRBV3-1 and TRBJ1-5; 11 bases are a match to TRBD1. Per the germline V gene, CDR1 is LGHDT and CDR2 is YNNKEL (reference sequence). The CDR3 spans 16 residues. As DNA, the CDR3 is TGTGCCAGCAGCCAAGCCGGGACAGGGGGAATTCAGCCCAAGCATTTT. This codes for CASSQAGTGGIQPKHF.

This clonotype showed up many times. The V gene is TRBV10-3, the J gene TRBJ1-1; perhaps TRBD1 as D (5 bases). Deletions cut 10 bases from V and 5 bases from J, with 17 bases between. The CDR3 runs 13 residues. Germline values: CDR1 ENHRY, CDR2 SYGVKD. CDR3 in DNA: TGTGCCAGCCGCGGTGACAGCAGGACTGAAGCTTTCTTT. Translated, it gives CASRGDSRTEAFF.

V usage is TRBV5-6 and J usage is TRBJ1-2; 9 bases are shared with TRBD1. V trimming: 5 bases; J trimming: 7 bases; junction bases outside the gene matches: 9. The CDR3 has 14 amino acids. Germline-derived CDR1 and CDR2 are SGHDT and YYEEEE. This CDR3 is CASSLMTGGSGYTF. The CDR3 nucleotides read TGTGCCAGCAGTTTGATGACAGGGGGTAGTGGCTACACCTTC.

The V gene is TRBV12-3 or TRBV12-4, the J gene TRBJ2-1; D unresolved. CDR3 size: 13 residues. Trimming took off 6 bases at V and 0 bases at J, with 6 bases between the two ends. For the CDR3, the DNA is TGTGCCAGCAGCGTTTACTCCTACAATGAGCAGTTCTTC. This codes for CASSVYSYNEQFF.

This chain links TRBV3-1 with TRBJ1-2, with D uncertain. This CDR3 is 13 amino acids long. Trimming stripped 0 bases from V and 6 bases from J, with 8 bases between. From germline, CDR1 is LGHDT and CDR2 YNNKEL (reference sequence). In nucleotides, the CDR3 is TGTGCCAGCAGCCAAGATAGGTGGGATGGCTACACCTTC. Translated: CASSQDRWDGYTF.

There are many counts of this clonotype. This sequence joins TRBV20-1 and TRBJ1-4; the match to TRBD1 covers 9 bases. V was pared by 5 bases and J by 7 bases, with 2 bases of the junction left unmatched. The CDR3 consists of 12 residues. Germline values: CDR1 DFQATT, CDR2 SNEGSKA (reference sequence). The CDR3 DNA follows: TGCAGTGCTGGACAGGGGAGTGAAAAACTGTTTTTT. Encoded protein: CSAGQGSEKLFF.

This clonotype was found a few times. J is TRBJ2-3 and V is TRBV20-1; 8 nucleotides align to TRBD2. The CDR3 loop spans 16 amino acids. Germline V gene lookup returns CDR1 DFQATT and CDR2 SNEGSKA (reference sequence). J gave up 2 bases and V 0 bases, and 7 bases lay outside the gene matches. For the CDR3, the DNA is TGCAGTGCTAGAGACGTTAGTAGCGGGGCCACAGATACGCAGTATTTT. Translated: CSARDVSSGATDTQYF.

CDR3 loop: CSARDVELAGGPRTDTQYF. As DNA, the CDR3 is TGCAGTGCTAGAGATGTGGAACTAGCGGGAGGGCCACGCACAGATACGCAGTATTTT. The chain uses TRBV20-1 and TRBJ2-3, with 13 bases aligning to TRBD2. This CDR3 contains 19 residues. Germline CDR1 reads DFQATT; CDR2 reads SNEGSKA (reference sequence). V was pared by 0 bases and J by 1 base, with 10 bases of the junction left unmatched.

This sequence joins TRBV10-3 and TRBJ2-2; 7 bases align to TRBD1. CDR3 length: 16 amino acids. The V and J ends lost 0 bases and 4 bases, in that order; junction bases with no gene match: 5. From germline, CDR1 is ENHRY and CDR2 SYGVKD. The CDR3 sequence is CAISESTGVATGELFF. The CDR3 nucleotides read TGTGCCATCAGTGAGTCCACAGGGGTGGCCACCGGGGAGCTGTTTTTT.

As for this clonotype: The junction differs from germline at one of its ends, possibly a read error. The chain links TRBV9 to TRBJ2-7; possible D gene TRBD2, 5 bases. CDR1 and CDR2 from the germline V gene are SGDLS and YYNGEE. This CDR3 is built from 14 residues. DNA of the CDR3: TGTGCCAGCAGCGGCGGACTTCTCTCCTACGAGCAGCACTTC. Its translation: CASSGGLLSYEQHF.

Many counts were recorded for this clonotype. This rearrangement joins TRBV5-1 to TRBJ2-6; 10 nucleotides match TRBD1. The V segment lost 0 bases and the J segment 1 base; nucleotides outside the gene matches: 4. Germline-derived CDR1 and CDR2 are SGHRS and YFSETQ. The CDR3 contains 18 residues. CDR3 amino acids: CASSLVTGGASGANVLTF. DNA of the CDR3: TGCGCCAGCAGCTTGGTGACAGGGGGCGCGTCTGGGGCCAACGTCCTGACTTTC.

The chain links TRBV4-2 to TRBJ1-3; D is uncertain. CDR3 length equals 14 residues. Germline CDR1 reads LGHNA; CDR2 reads YNFKEQ. Trimming pared 10 bases from V and 0 bases from J, leaving 13 bases between. This CDR3 is CAKICKTSGNTIYF. The CDR3 DNA is TGTGCCAAGATATGCAAGACCTCTGGAAACACCATATATTTT.

The rearrangement joins TRBV6-5 to TRBJ2-2; 7 bases agree with TRBD2. V gave up 4 bases and J gave up 6 bases; unmatched junction bases: 11. This CDR3 comprises 16 residues. Germline CDR1 is MNHEY and CDR2 is SVGAGI. The CDR3 nucleotides are TGTGCCAGCAGTTCCCTTCCCGGGACTACGGCCGGGGAGCTGTTTTTT. The encoded protein is CASSSLPGTTAGELFF.

This clonotype was seen a few times. The chain recombines TRBV7-3 with TRBJ1-6; 7 nucleotides line up with TRBD1. V was clipped by 5 bases and J by 9 bases; unmatched bases: 7. CDR1 SGHTA and CDR2 FQGTGA come from the germline V gene. The CDR3 spans 14 residues. The CDR3 spells CASSRDRVGSPLHF. DNA for the CDR3: TGTGCCAGCAGCCGCGACAGGGTCGGTTCACCCCTCCACTTT.

This clonotype was observed at least ten times. The CDR3 reads CASSSLGGGTDTQYF. The CDR3, as DNA: TGTGCCAGCAGCTCTCTTGGCGGGGGCACAGATACGCAGTATTTT. This chain links TRBV14 with TRBJ2-3; D is perhaps TRBD2 (6 bases). Trimming left V 5 bases short and J 1 base short, with 13 bases between. The CDR3 runs to 15 residues. The germline CDR1 and CDR2 sequences are SGHDN and FVKESK. Using reference TRBV14 and TRBJ2-3 for the parts outside the CDR3, the full variable domain is EAGVTQFPSHSVIEKGQTVTLRCDPISGHDNLYWYRRVMGKEIKFLLHFVKESKQDESGMPNNRFLAERTGGTYSTLKVQPAELEDSGVYFCASSSLGGGTDTQYFGPGTRLTVL.

V usage is TRBV24-1 and J usage is TRBJ2-1, with 8 positions matching TRBD1. V trimming: 9 bases; J trimming: 0 bases; junction bases outside the gene matches: 6. This CDR3 has 15 amino acids. Germline CDR1 KGHDR, CDR2 SFDVKD. This chain's CDR3 is CATAAGQGSYNEQFF. The CDR3 DNA reads TGTGCCACCGCCGCTGGACAGGGCTCCTACAATGAGCAGTTCTTC.

V is TRBV20-1 and J is TRBJ2-1; 7 nucleotides align to TRBD2. The CDR3 length is 16 residues. The germline V gene encodes CDR1 DFQATT and CDR2 SNEGSKA (reference sequence). V gave up 3 bases and J gave up 7 bases; unmatched junction bases: 15. The CDR3 nucleotides read TGCAGTGCTAGTTTTCGGGGGGTCCTCATTGGGAATGAGCAGTTCTTC. Amino acids: CSASFRGVLIGNEQFF.

Only a few counts were recorded for this clonotype. The chain carries TRBV7-9 and TRBJ1-1, with a possible D match to TRBD1 (5 bases). V lost 3 bases to trimming and J lost 4 bases, with 15 bases between them. The CDR3 spans 15 residues. Germline V gene sequence: CDR1 SEHNR, CDR2 FQNEAQ (reference sequence). CDR3: CASSLGVQVGTEAFF. CDR3 nucleotide sequence: TGTGCCAGCAGCTTGGGGGTACAGGTCGGCACTGAAGCTTTCTTT.

The chain links TRBV3-1 to TRBJ2-1; D gene uncertain. The CDR3 contains 13 residues. CDR1 is LGHDT and CDR2 is YNNKEL in the germline V gene (reference sequence). Trimming took 2 bases from V and 6 from J, leaving 8 bases between them. CDR3 bases: TGTGCCAGCAGCCAACCTCTGAGCAATGAGCAGTTCTTC. It codes for CASSQPLSNEQFF.

The chain joins TRBV6-1 to TRBJ1-1, with D maybe TRBD1 (5 bases). V shed 0 bases and J shed 4 bases, with 9 bases lying between them. The CDR3 consists of 14 residues. Germline CDR1 MNHNS, CDR2 SASEGT. The CDR3 coding sequence is TGTGCCAGCAGTGAAGCGGGGGTGGGCACTGAAGCTTTCTTT. Translated, it gives CASSEAGVGTEAFF.

This clonotype was seen a few times. V gene TRBV5-1 combines with J gene TRBJ2-2, with D unclear. The CDR3 consists of 14 residues. Germline V gives CDR1 SGHRS, CDR2 YFSETQ. The ends were cut back, 0 bases at V and 7 bases at J, with 10 bases in the middle. CDR3: CASSLDPGIGELFF. In DNA, the CDR3 is TGCGCCAGCAGCTTGGATCCTGGGATCGGGGAGCTGTTTTTT.

This clonotype showed up just a few times. The chain combines TRBV10-3 with TRBJ2-7, with D possibly being TRBD1 (8 bases). The germline gives CDR1 ENHRY, CDR2 SYGVKD. This CDR3 spans 13 amino acids. V shed 10 bases and J shed 6 bases, with 19 bases lying between them. The CDR3 is CATEQGEGAEQYF. The CDR3 nucleotides are TGTGCCACCGAACAGGGGGAGGGAGCCGAGCAGTACTTC.

This clonotype was counted many times. The chain carries TRBV3-1 and TRBJ2-3; the match to TRBD2 covers 9 bases. V trimming: 4 bases; J trimming: 3 bases; junction bases outside the gene matches: 8. Germline CDR1 reads LGHDT; CDR2 reads YNNKEL (reference sequence). The CDR3 covers 16 residues. The CDR3 is CASSLSGSARTDTQYF. In nucleotides, the CDR3 is TGTGCCAGCAGCCTTAGCGGGAGTGCCCGGACAGATACGCAGTATTTT.

The sample holds a few counts of this clonotype. The V gene is TRBV4-2, the J gene TRBJ1-1; TRBD1 might be the D (6 bases). V was clipped by 0 bases and J by 4 bases, with 18 bases between them. CDR1 and CDR2 from the germline V gene are LGHNA and YNFKEQ. CDR3 length equals 17 residues. CDR3 loop: CASSQDPGGGYSTEAFF. The CDR3 coding sequence is TGTGCCAGCAGCCAAGATCCGGGGGGCGGGTACAGCACTGAAGCTTTCTTT.

The chain employs TRBV7-9 and TRBJ1-1; D remains ambiguous. In germline, CDR1 is SEHNR, CDR2 FQNEAQ (reference sequence). CDR3 length: 14 amino acids. Trimming cost V 4 bases and J 1 base, with 10 bases left between them. This chain's CDR3 is CASSSNQGNTEAFF. DNA for the CDR3: TGTGCCAGCAGCTCCAATCAAGGGAACACTGAAGCTTTCTTT.

This clonotype was recorded a few times. The rearrangement uses TRBV11-3 and TRBJ2-3; 9 nucleotides match TRBD1. V shed 5 bases, J shed 1 base, and the junction held 7 bases outside the gene matches. The germline gives CDR1 SGHNT, CDR2 YENEEA. This CDR3 is 16 amino acids long. The CDR3 coding sequence is TGTGCCAGCAGCCACGGGACAGGGAGCGGCACAGATACGCAGTATTTT. This sequence encodes CASSHGTGSGTDTQYF.

This clonotype was counted ten times or more. The chain links TRBV12-3 or TRBV12-4 to TRBJ2-3; D is unresolved. V was clipped by 6 bases and J by 3 bases, with 10 bases between them. CDR3 length: 13 residues. The chain's CDR3 is CASRRDGTDTQYF. The CDR3 bases are TGTGCCAGCAGGCGCGATGGTACAGATACGCAGTATTTT.

This clonotype turned up a few times. V and J are TRBV24-1 and TRBJ2-2; 8 bases agree with TRBD1. Per germline, CDR1 KGHDR and CDR2 SFDVKD. The CDR3 is 16 amino acids. With 4 bases clipped from V and 0 bases from J, the junction kept 3 bases outside the gene matches. CDR3 bases: TGTGCCACCAGTGACCTGGGACAGGCGAACACCGGGGAGCTGTTTTTT. Protein product: CATSDLGQANTGELFF.

This clonotype turned up a few times. The J gene is TRBJ2-1, the V gene TRBV6-2 or TRBV6-3; the D gene is possibly TRBD2 (5 bases). Germline-derived CDR1 and CDR2 are MNHEY and SVGEGT. Trimming stripped 6 bases from V and 7 bases from J, with 10 bases between. The CDR3 covers 12 residues. The CDR3 DNA sequence: TGTGCCAGCAGGGACTCACTGAATGAGCAGTTCTTC. This codes for CASRDSLNEQFF.